This TCR beta chain was sequenced in a study of T cells expressing NK-cell markers. Overall study context: Sorted T-cell subsets CD3+CD56+NKG2C+, CD3+CD56+NKG2C- and CD3+CD56-NKG2C+ were TCR beta-sequenced. Study-wide results and caveats: These clonotypes, the leaders elsewhere, also led the CD3+CD56-NKG2C+ fraction in a few donors.

The CDR3 sequence is 15 residues long. CDR1 LGHNA and CDR2 YSLEER come from the germline V gene. Libraries used 5'RACE template switching adding universal primer site and UMIs. Each CDR3 protein gets one entry in TCRdb, which reprocessed the 5' RACE reads and gives no DNA. The sample holds about 450,000 distinct CDR3 sequences. With respect to this clonotype: The target antigen is unknown.

Sequenced sample: blood T cells: a sorted CD56 or NKG2C T cell subset, CD4+ or CD8+ T cells, or bulk PBMC T cells (not recorded which). The sequence derives from a woman between 18 and 69 years old in good health. The chain uses TRBV4-3 and TRBJ1-1. Here the CDR3 reads CASSQGAGRNTEAFF.